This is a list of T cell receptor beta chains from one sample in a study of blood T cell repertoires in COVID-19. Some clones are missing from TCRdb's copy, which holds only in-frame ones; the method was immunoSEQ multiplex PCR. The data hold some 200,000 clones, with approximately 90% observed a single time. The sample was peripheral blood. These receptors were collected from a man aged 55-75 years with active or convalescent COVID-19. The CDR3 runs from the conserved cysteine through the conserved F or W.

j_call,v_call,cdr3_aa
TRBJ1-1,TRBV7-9,CASSLSGNTEAFF
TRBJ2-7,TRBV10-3,CAIRPGQGTYEQYF
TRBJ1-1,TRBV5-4,CASSLDMGGTEAFF
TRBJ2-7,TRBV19,CASSNAHRGLYEQYF
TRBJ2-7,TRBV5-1,CASSLSASEGGEQYF
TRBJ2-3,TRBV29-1,CSATGTVHTDTQYF
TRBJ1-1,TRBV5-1,CASSFQGANTEAFF
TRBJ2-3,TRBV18,CASSPRGDTQYF
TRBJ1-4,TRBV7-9,CASSLGQGVATNEKLFF
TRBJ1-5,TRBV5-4,CASSSGQGVNQPQHF
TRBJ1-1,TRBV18,CASSPDRGAEAFF
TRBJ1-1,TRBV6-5,CASRQGAGAEAFF
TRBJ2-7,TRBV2,CASTDDGGGAYEQYF
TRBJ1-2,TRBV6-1,CASSEAGTVGYGYTF
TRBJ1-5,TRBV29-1,CSVGENSNQPQHF
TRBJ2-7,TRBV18,CASSPGTGVAEQYF
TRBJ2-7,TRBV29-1,CSVVPDRSYEQYF
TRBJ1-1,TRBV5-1,CATKSQGHMNTEAFF
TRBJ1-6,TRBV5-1,CASSPRGGWNSPLHF